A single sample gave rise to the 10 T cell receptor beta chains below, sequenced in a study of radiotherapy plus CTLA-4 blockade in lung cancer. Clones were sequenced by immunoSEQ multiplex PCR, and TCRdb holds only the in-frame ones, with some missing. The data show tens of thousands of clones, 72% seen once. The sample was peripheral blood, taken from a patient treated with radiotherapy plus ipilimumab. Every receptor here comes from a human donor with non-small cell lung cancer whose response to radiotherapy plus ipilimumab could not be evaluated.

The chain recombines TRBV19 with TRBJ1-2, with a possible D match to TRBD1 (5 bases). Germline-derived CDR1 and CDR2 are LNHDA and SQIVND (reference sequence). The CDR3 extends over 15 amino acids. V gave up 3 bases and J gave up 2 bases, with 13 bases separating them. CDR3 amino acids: CASSMADKGNYGYTF. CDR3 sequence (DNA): TGTGCCAGTAGTATGGCGGACAAGGGAAACTATGGCTACACCTTC.

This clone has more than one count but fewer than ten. The DNA for the CDR3 is TGTGCCAGCAGCTTGGGGGGGCAGGCAGATACGCAGTATTTT. Its protein is CASSLGGQADTQYF. The V and J genes are TRBV5-5 and TRBJ2-3; possibly TRBD1 for D (6 bases). Trimming left V 0 bases short and J 4 bases short, with 9 bases between. The CDR3 spans 14 residues. Germline CDR1 SGHKS, CDR2 YYEKEE (reference sequence). Full variable domain (rest looked up from reference TRBV5-5 and TRBJ2-3): DAGVTQSPTHLIKTRGQQVTLRCSPISGHKSVSWYQQVLGQGPQFIFQYYEKEERGRGNFPDRFSARQFPNYSSELNVNALLLGDSALYLCASSLGGQADTQYFGPGTRLTVL.

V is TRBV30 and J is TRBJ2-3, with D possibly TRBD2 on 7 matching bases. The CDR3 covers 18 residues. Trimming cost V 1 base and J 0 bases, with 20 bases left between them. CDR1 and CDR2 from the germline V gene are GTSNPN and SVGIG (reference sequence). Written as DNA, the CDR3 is TGTGCCTGGAGTGGTGGGGGGGGGCCCGACTTTAGCACAGATACGCAGTATTTT. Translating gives CAWSGGGGPDFSTDTQYF.

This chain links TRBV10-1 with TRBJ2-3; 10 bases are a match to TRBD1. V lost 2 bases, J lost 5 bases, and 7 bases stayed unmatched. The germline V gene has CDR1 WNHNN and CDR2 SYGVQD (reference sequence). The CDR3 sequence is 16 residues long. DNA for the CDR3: TGCGCCAGCAGTGAGGCGCTGACAGGGGGCAAAGATACGCAGTATTTT. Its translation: CASSEALTGGKDTQYF.

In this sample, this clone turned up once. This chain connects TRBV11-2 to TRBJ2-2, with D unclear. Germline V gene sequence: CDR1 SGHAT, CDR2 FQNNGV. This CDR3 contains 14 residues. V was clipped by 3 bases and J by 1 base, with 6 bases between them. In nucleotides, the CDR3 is TGTGCCAGCAGCTTGACGGGGAACACCGGGGAGCTGTTTTTT. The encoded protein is CASSLTGNTGELFF.

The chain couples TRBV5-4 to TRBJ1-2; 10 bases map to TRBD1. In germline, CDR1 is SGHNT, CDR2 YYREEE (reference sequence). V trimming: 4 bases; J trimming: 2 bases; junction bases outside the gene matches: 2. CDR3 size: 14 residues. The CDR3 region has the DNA TGTGCCAGCAGCACGGGACAGGGGAACTATGGCTACACCTTC. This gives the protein CASSTGQGNYGYTF.

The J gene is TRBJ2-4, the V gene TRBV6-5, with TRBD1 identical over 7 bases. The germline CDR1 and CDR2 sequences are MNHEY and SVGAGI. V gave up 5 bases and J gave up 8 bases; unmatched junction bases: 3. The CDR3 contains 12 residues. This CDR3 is CASSRQGHIQYF. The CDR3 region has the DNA TGTGCCAGCAGTCGACAGGGCCACATTCAGTACTTC.

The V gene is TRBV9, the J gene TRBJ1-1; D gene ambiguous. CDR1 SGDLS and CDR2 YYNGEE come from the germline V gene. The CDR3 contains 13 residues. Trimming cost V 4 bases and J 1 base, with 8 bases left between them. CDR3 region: CASSTRGNTEAFF. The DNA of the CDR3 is TGTGCCAGCAGCACTCGGGGGAACACTGAAGCTTTCTTT.

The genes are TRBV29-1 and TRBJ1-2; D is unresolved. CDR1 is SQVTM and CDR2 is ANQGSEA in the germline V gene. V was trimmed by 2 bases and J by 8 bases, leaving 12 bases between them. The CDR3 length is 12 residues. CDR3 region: CSVERGVGGYTF. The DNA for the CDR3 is TGCAGCGTTGAACGCGGGGTCGGAGGCTACACCTTC.

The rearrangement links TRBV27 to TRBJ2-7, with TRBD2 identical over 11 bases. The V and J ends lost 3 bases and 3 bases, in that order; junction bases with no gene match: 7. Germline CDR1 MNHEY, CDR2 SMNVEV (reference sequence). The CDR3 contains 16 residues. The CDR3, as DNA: TGTGCCAGCAGTTTTCGCATTAGCGGGGGGGACTACGAGCAGTACTTC. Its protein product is CASSFRISGGDYEQYF.